This T cell receptor beta chain was profiled in a study of blood T cell repertoires in COVID-19. Trimming stripped 6 bases from V and 0 bases from J, with 11 bases between. CDR3 length: 15 residues. From germline, CDR1 is MDHEN and CDR2 SYDVKM. Original processing notes: Estimates of nucleated cell counts were drawn from the amplification of reference gene primers. The table came from immunoSEQ multiplex PCR; TCRdb's copy has only in-frame clones and leaves some out. Clone size and V and J calls were adopted from that table, with D and trimming inferred from the DNA. The sample lists about 150,000 clones, about nine tenths seen once, with about 4.9% in the top ten.

V and J are TRBV28 and TRBJ1-4; possibly TRBD1 for D (5 bases). The sequencing input was peripheral blood. The clonotype originates from a man between 18 and 35 years old with COVID-19, enrolled during active disease. DNA for the CDR3: TGTGCCAGCAGAGGACACTTCCCAACTAATGAAAAACTGTTTTTT. The encoded protein is CASRGHFPTNEKLFF.